These 7 T cell receptor beta chains came from one sample sequenced in a study of T cell responses to AZD1222 COVID-19 vaccine. Some clones are missing from TCRdb's copy, which holds only in-frame ones; the method was immunoSEQ multiplex PCR. The sample holds 200,000 or so clones, around 89% seen once. This specimen consisted of peripheral blood, obtained on day 0 of AZD1222 vaccination. The receptors were sampled from an adult in good health.

The rearrangement links TRBV28 to TRBJ2-7; possible D gene TRBD1, 5 bases. Germline V gives CDR1 MDHEN, CDR2 SYDVKM. Trimming removed 8 bases from V and 3 bases from J, with 14 bases in between. This CDR3 spans 13 amino acids. CDR3 sequence: CASSRDGHYEQYF. CDR3 sequence (DNA): TGTGCCAGCTCGCGAGACGGACACTACGAGCAGTACTTC. Complete variable domain (other parts from reference TRBV28 and TRBJ2-7): DVKVTQSSRYLVKRTGEKVFLECVQDMDHENMFWYRQDPGLGLRLIYFSYDVKMKEKGDIPEGYSVSREKKERFSLILESASTNQTSMYLCASSRDGHYEQYFGPGTRLTVT.

The J gene is TRBJ2-7, the V gene TRBV7-2; the match to TRBD2 covers 7 bases. Trimming cost V 5 bases and J 7 bases; bases outside gene matches: 11. CDR1 is SGHTA and CDR2 is FQGNSA in the germline V gene. The CDR3 is made up of 14 amino acids. The CDR3 sequence: CASSPSGEPGEQYF. The CDR3 DNA is TGTGCCAGCAGCCCAAGCGGGGAGCCTGGGGAGCAGTACTTC.

The chain joins TRBV28 to TRBJ1-5; D is ambiguous. The CDR3 is 14 amino acids. Germline assignment: CDR1 MDHEN and CDR2 SYDVKM. Trimming shortened V by 2 bases and J by 7 bases, and 12 bases separated the two germline ends. The CDR3 loop is CASSLGGRSQPQHF. The CDR3 nucleotides are TGTGCCAGCAGTTTAGGAGGGCGCAGCCAGCCCCAGCATTTT.

The chain combines TRBV5-1 with TRBJ2-1, with 16 bases fitting TRBD2. The V and J ends lost 3 bases and 4 bases, in that order; junction bases with no gene match: 13. The CDR3 length is 20 residues. Looked up from germline, CDR1 is SGHRS and CDR2 is YFSETQ. The CDR3 loop reads CASSSGDGTSGRAAYNEQFF. Written as DNA, the CDR3 is TGCGCCAGCAGCTCCGGAGACGGGACTAGCGGGAGGGCGGCTTACAATGAGCAGTTCTTC.

V usage is TRBV5-5 and J usage is TRBJ2-5; 8 positions agree with TRBD1. There are 15 residues in the CDR3. Germline V gives CDR1 SGHKS, CDR2 YYEKEE (reference sequence). The junction had 6 bases not matched to a gene; V was cut back by 0 bases and J by 5 bases. The CDR3 sequence is CASSLAAGGAETQYF. The DNA of the CDR3 is TGTGCCAGCAGCTTGGCCGCAGGGGGCGCGGAGACCCAGTACTTC.

V gene TRBV5-1 combines with J gene TRBJ2-4, with D uncertain. Looked up from germline, CDR1 is SGHRS and CDR2 is YFSETQ. The CDR3 sequence is 16 residues long. Between the trimmed V and J ends, which lost 0 bases and 3 bases, there was a span of 13 bases. CDR3 sequence (DNA): TGCGCCAGCAGCTTGGAAGGTGGGGTTAGCAAAAACATTCAGTACTTC. It codes for CASSLEGGVSKNIQYF.

The chain recombines TRBV18 with TRBJ1-2; D possibly corresponds to TRBD1 (6 bases). Germline CDR1 is KGHSH and CDR2 is LQKENI. Trimming removed 2 bases from V and 6 bases from J, with 16 bases in between. The CDR3 has 15 residues. The CDR3, as DNA: TGTGCCAGCTCACCAGGAACAGGGACGGTCCATGGCTACACCTTC. As protein: CASSPGTGTVHGYTF.